The sequence of this T cell receptor beta chain was determined in a study of blood T cells in healthy people across ages. General study findings and limits: TCR beta diversity, measured per million T cells, fell in a roughly linear way with age.

The CDR3 totals 17 residues. Germline V gene data show CDR1 as KGHDR and CDR2 as SFDVKD. V was cut by 2 bases and J by 6 bases, with 22 bases left in between. Turning to this clonotype: Its antigen is undetermined.

Sample-barcoded 5' priming and a J-beta primer mix drove a second PCR of about 6 to 12 cycles. Template switching added a 12-random-nucleotide identifier to every cDNA molecule. TCRdb re-called the 5' RACE reads through MiXCR, storing one row per CDR3 protein. Seen here are about 970,000 distinct CDR3 sequences, roughly half observed once, and the top ten hold 20% to 25%. J is TRBJ2-7 and V is TRBV24-1; perhaps TRBD2 as D (7 bases). This receptor was obtained from an older woman in good health. Sequenced sample: blood. This CDR3 reads CATSDSKRRGPFLEQYF. The CDR3 region has the DNA TGTGCCACCAGTGATTCCAAAAGGCGGGGGCCCTTCCTCGAGCAGTACTTC.